Listed below are T cell receptor beta chains from one sample, sequenced in a study of response to subunit inactivated influenza vaccine. TCRdb redid the calling of the RT-PCR reads with MiXCR, one entry per CDR3 protein. The table has some 500,000 distinct CDR3 sequences, 25% seen once. Sequencing used CD4+ T cells sorted from PBMCs, obtained 5 days after vaccination. These receptors all stem from a man between 45 and 60 years old who received an inactivated influenza vaccine. CDR3s include the opening cysteine and the closing phenylalanine or tryptophan. A D gene is named only where the DNA matches it firmly. Expanded clones get a size class; other rows say once, few or many, or leave the size out.

V gene	clone size	D gene	J gene	CDR3 protein	CDR3 DNA
TRBV3-1	few	NA	TRBJ2-3	CASSQLRTGTDTQYF	TGTGCCAGCAGCCAACTGCGGACAGGCACAGATACGCAGTATTTT
TRBV29-1	NA	NA	TRBJ1-2	CSVEWERNGYTF	TGCAGCGTCGAATGGGAGAGAAATGGCTACACCTTC
TRBV29-1	many	TRBD1	TRBJ2-7	CSAGAGTGHYEQYF	TGCAGCGCCGGGGCTGGGACAGGGCACTACGAGCAGTACTTC
TRBV7-9	NA	NA	TRBJ2-1	CASGEGPSYNEQFF	TGTGCCAGCGGTGAGGGGCCCTCCTACAATGAGCAGTTCTTC
TRBV4-3	NA	TRBD1	TRBJ2-3	CASSQVQGVDTQYF	TGCGCCAGCAGCCAAGTGCAGGGGGTAGATACGCAGTATTTT
TRBV10-3	few	NA	TRBJ2-7	CAISDGVPYEQYF	TGTGCCATCAGTGACGGGGTACCCTACGAGCAGTACTTC
TRBV3-1	NA	NA	TRBJ2-6	CASSQGASGANVLTF	TGTGCCAGCAGCCAGGGGGCCTCTGGGGCCAACGTCCTGACTTTC
TRBV10-3	NA	NA	TRBJ2-7	CAISSPGYSYEQYF	TGTGCCATCAGTTCCCCGGGTTACTCCTACGAGCAGTACTTC
TRBV3-1	NA	TRBD2	TRBJ2-5	CASSHPGGQETQYF	TGTGCCAGCAGCCATCCGGGGGGGCAAGAGACCCAGTACTTC
TRBV25-1	NA	NA	TRBJ2-1	CASSESGDNEQFF	TGTGCCAGCAGTGAATCGGGTGACAATGAGCAGTTCTTC
TRBV7-2	few	NA	TRBJ2-1	CASSSHRGNNEQFF	TGTGCCAGCAGCTCCCACCGGGGGAACAATGAGCAGTTCTTC
TRBV7-2	NA	TRBD2	TRBJ2-7	CASSSTSGVAQYF	TGTGCCAGCAGCTCGACTAGCGGGGTCGCGCAGTACTTC
TRBV7-7	few	NA	TRBJ2-1	CASSPAGRVGHEQFF	TGTGCTAGCAGCCCAGCAGGCAGGGTGGGCCATGAGCAGTTCTTC
TRBV12-3/TRBV12-4	NA	TRBD2	TRBJ2-1	CASSTSGTMTYNEQFF	TGTGCCAGCAGCACCTCCGGGACTATGACCTACAATGAGCAGTTCTTC
TRBV5-6	NA	NA	TRBJ2-3	CASRSETARLFTDTQYF	TGTGCCAGCAGGTCAGAAACAGCAAGGCTGTTCACAGATACGCAGTATTTT
TRBV29-1	NA	TRBD2	TRBJ2-5	CSAGPPSGSGGTQYF	TGCAGCGCGGGCCCGCCTAGCGGGAGTGGTGGGACCCAGTACTTC
TRBV4-2	NA	NA	TRBJ2-3	CASSQEPPLDTQYF	TGTGCCAGCAGCCAAGAGCCGCCGTTAGATACGCAGTATTTT
TRBV5-1	NA	TRBD1	TRBJ1-1	CASSPRQGSLDTEAFF	TGCGCCAGCAGCCCGAGACAGGGGTCCCTCGACACTGAAGCTTTCTTT
TRBV27	NA	NA	TRBJ2-6	CASSFWSGNSGANVLTF	TGTGCCAGCAGTTTTTGGTCGGGAAACTCTGGGGCCAACGTCCTGACTTTC
TRBV12-3/TRBV12-4	few	NA	TRBJ1-3	CATRVGDSGNTIYF	TGTGCCACGCGGGTGGGGGATTCTGGAAACACCATATATTTT
TRBV24-1	NA	TRBD2	TRBJ2-1	CATSDPTSGRNEQFF	TGTGCCACCAGTGATCCGACTAGCGGGAGGAATGAGCAGTTCTTC
TRBV7-2	few	TRBD2	TRBJ2-5	CASSLSGGLQETQYF	TGTGCCAGCAGCTTAAGCGGGGGACTCCAAGAGACCCAGTACTTC
TRBV4-2	NA	NA	TRBJ2-5	CASSQDTSIQETQYF	TGTGCCAGCAGCCAAGATACAAGTATCCAAGAGACCCAGTACTTC
TRBV2	few	TRBD2	TRBJ2-1	CASSWRSSGSSINEQFF	TGTGCCAGCTCGTGGAGGTCTAGCGGGAGCTCCATCAATGAGCAGTTCTTC
TRBV5-1	NA	TRBD2	TRBJ2-1	CASSLEAGGRNEQFF	TGCGCCAGCAGCTTGGAGGCGGGAGGGCGGAATGAGCAGTTCTTC
TRBV6-2/TRBV6-3	once	NA	TRBJ2-6	CASSRNALSGANVLTF	TGTGCCAGCAGTCGCAACGCCCTGTCTGGGGCCAACGTCCTGACTTTC
TRBV20-1	NA	NA	TRBJ2-5	CSARDRRSQETQYF	TGCAGTGCTAGAGATAGACGCAGCCAAGAGACCCAGTACTTC
TRBV6-2/TRBV6-3	NA	TRBD2	TRBJ2-1	CASSYPGSSGYKVEQFF	TGTGCCAGCAGTTACCCTGGGTCTAGCGGCTACAAGGTTGAGCAGTTCTTC
TRBV10-3	NA	TRBD2	TRBJ2-1	CATGGEREVRSYNEQFF	TGTGCCACGGGGGGGGAGCGGGAGGTCCGATCCTACAATGAGCAGTTCTTC
TRBV19	NA	NA	TRBJ2-2	CASRRTGLDTGELFF	TGTGCCAGTAGACGGACGGGGTTGGACACCGGGGAGCTGTTTTTT
TRBV9	few	NA	TRBJ2-1	CASSATRRGSAYNEQFF	TGTGCCAGCAGCGCCACTCGTAGGGGGTCGGCCTACAATGAGCAGTTCTTC
TRBV29-1	few	NA	TRBJ2-7	CSVTSQGGGEQYF	TGCAGCGTCACTTCCCAGGGGGGTGGCGAGCAGTACTTC
TRBV11-2	few	NA	TRBJ1-3	CASSPGIGNTIYF	TGTGCCAGCAGCCCCGGGATTGGAAACACCATATATTTT